The TCR beta chain described here comes from a study of OX40 agonist ivuxolimab in advanced cancers. Study-wide background: Partial responses occurred in three patients (one hepatocellular carcinoma, two cutaneous melanoma). General study points: Some nonresponders additionally presented with little normalized T-cell clonal expansion. Patients with a partial response at 0.1-3.0 mg/kg had among the lowest clonal expansion.

With regard to this clone: Its target is unknown.

Generated by immunoSEQ multiplex PCR, the TCRdb table keeps only in-frame clones and is missing some. Seen here are 65,000 to 100,000 clones, around 90% observed once, and the top ten hold around 6.5%. V gave up 4 bases and J gave up 4 bases; unmatched junction bases: 7. The CDR3 covers 14 residues. The germline gives CDR1 SGDLS, CDR2 YYNGEE. J is TRBJ1-2 and V is TRBV9, with 7 bases matching TRBD1. The sequences come from CD4+ or CD8+ T cells sorted from blood, collected in a trial of the OX40 agonist ivuxolimab. The clonotype comes from an adult with an advanced solid tumor such as melanoma, head and neck, liver or kidney cancer. In DNA, the CDR3 is TGTGCCAGCAGCCTCGGGACAGAGAGCTATGGCTACACCTTC. Its translation is CASSLGTESYGYTF. Complete variable domain (other parts from reference TRBV9 and TRBJ1-2): DSGVTQTPKHLITATGQRVTLRCSPRSGDLSVYWYQQSLDQGLQFLIQYYNGEERAKGNILERFSAQQFPDLHSELNLSSLELGDSALYFCASSLGTESYGYTFGSGTRLTVV.